Presented here are 8 T cell receptor beta chains from one specimen sequenced in a study of T cells after yellow fever vaccination. TCRdb itself ran the 5' RACE reads through MiXCR, one entry per CDR3 protein. The sample has about 340,000 distinct CDR3 sequences, 4% seen once. The sample consisted of PBMCs, taken 5 days after the yellow fever booster vaccination. All receptors come from a man younger than 30 who received the YFV17D yellow fever vaccine.

This sequence joins TRBV9 and TRBJ1-1, with no clear D. The CDR3 spans 15 residues. With 0 bases removed from V and 1 base from J, the gap between germline ends came to 10 bases. Germline V lookup: CDR1 SGDLS, CDR2 YYNGEE. DNA for the CDR3: TGTGCCAGCAGCGTAGCTAGTACGGAGAACACTGAAGCTTTCTTT. It translates to CASSVASTENTEAFF.

This clonotype was detected ten times or more. The chain carries TRBV5-4 and TRBJ2-1; 11 nucleotides match TRBD2. The CDR3 contains 13 residues. The junction had 3 bases not matched to a gene; V was cut back by 3 bases and J by 10 bases. Germline CDR1 is SGHNT and CDR2 is YYREEE (reference sequence). DNA of the CDR3: TGTGCCAGCAGCTCCCTAGCGGGGGGCGAGCAGTTCTTC. This translates into CASSSLAGGEQFF.

This chain connects TRBV4-3 to TRBJ2-2; a possible D gene is TRBD1 (5 bases). The germline CDR1 and CDR2 sequences are LGHNA and YSLEER. Trimming removed 0 bases from V and 0 bases from J, with 11 bases in between. The length of the CDR3 is 17 residues. CDR3 residues: CASSQDLIQANTGELFF. The CDR3 DNA reads as TGCGCCAGCAGCCAAGATCTGATACAGGCGAACACCGGGGAGCTGTTTTTT.

This clonotype was recorded at least ten times. This chain links TRBV27 with TRBJ1-5; D not resolved. Trimming removed 4 bases from V and 4 bases from J, with 5 bases in between. Germline V gene sequence: CDR1 MNHEY, CDR2 SMNVEV (reference sequence). There are 12 residues in the CDR3. The CDR3 bases are TGTGCCAGCAGTTCCAGGAATCAGCCCCAGCATTTT. This sequence encodes CASSSRNQPQHF.

This chain links TRBV5-1 with TRBJ2-7; no firm D call. The CDR3 length is 14 residues. The V gene's germline CDR1 is SGHRS and CDR2 YFSETQ. Trimming shortened V by 0 bases and J by 4 bases, and 11 bases separated the two germline ends. This CDR3 reads CASSLEGVRYEQYF. The CDR3 DNA follows: TGCGCCAGCAGCTTGGAGGGTGTGAGGTACGAGCAGTACTTC.

This clonotype was observed a few times. The chain carries TRBV7-2 and TRBJ2-1, with D tentatively TRBD1 or TRBD2 (5 bases each). The CDR3 spans 15 residues. The germline V gene encodes CDR1 SGHTA and CDR2 FQGNSA. Trimming took off 5 bases at V and 7 bases at J, with 18 bases between the two ends. The CDR3 reads CASSPTRVKGNEQFF. The CDR3 bases are TGTGCCAGCAGCCCTACTAGGGTGAAGGGGAATGAGCAGTTCTTC.

This chain connects TRBV15 to TRBJ2-3; 9 bases line up with TRBD1. The CDR3 covers 16 residues. Germline assignment: CDR1 LNHNV and CDR2 YYDKDF (reference sequence). Germline trimming cut 1 base from V and 6 bases from J; bases unmatched to any gene: 8. CDR3 nucleotides: TGTGCCACCAGCAGAGTGAGGAGACAGGGGGTTGATACGCAGTATTTT. As protein: CATSRVRRQGVDTQYF.

This rearrangement joins TRBV4-1 to TRBJ1-1; tentative D call: TRBD1 (5 bases). The V gene lost 1 base and the J gene lost 4 bases, with 13 bases spanning the gap. The CDR3 is made up of 15 amino acids. CDR1 and CDR2 (germline): MGHRA, YSYEKL. The CDR3 region has the DNA TGCGCCAGCAGCCAAGGCCAGTGGGGGGGCACTGAAGCTTTCTTT. It translates to CASSQGQWGGTEAFF.